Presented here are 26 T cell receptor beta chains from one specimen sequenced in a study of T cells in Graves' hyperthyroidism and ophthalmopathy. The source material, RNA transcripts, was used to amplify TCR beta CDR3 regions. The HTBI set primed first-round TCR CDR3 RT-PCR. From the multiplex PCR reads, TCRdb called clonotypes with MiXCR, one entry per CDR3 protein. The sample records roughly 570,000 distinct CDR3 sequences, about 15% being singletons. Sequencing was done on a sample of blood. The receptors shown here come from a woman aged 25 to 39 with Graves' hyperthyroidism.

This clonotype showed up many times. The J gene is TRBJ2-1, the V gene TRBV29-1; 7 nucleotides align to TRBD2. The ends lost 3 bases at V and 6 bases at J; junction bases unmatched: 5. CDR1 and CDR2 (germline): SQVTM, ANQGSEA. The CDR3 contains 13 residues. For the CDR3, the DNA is TGCAGCGTTGATGGGACTATATCCAATGAGCAGTTCTTC. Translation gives CSVDGTISNEQFF.

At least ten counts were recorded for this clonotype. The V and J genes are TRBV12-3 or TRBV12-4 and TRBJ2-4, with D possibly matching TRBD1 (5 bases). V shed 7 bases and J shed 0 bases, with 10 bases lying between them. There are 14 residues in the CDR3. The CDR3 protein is CASTFRGAKNIQYF. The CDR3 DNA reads TGTGCCAGCACCTTTAGGGGAGCCAAAAACATTCAGTACTTC.

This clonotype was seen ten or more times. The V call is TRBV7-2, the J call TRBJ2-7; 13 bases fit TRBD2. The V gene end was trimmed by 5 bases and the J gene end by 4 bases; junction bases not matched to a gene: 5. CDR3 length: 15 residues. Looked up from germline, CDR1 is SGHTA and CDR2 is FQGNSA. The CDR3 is CASSRTSGSFYEQYF. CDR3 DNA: TGTGCCAGCAGCCGGACTAGCGGGAGCTTTTACGAGCAGTACTTC. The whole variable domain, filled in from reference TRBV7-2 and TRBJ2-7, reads GAGVSQSPSNKVTEKGKDVELRCDPISGHTALYWYRQSLGQGLEFLIYFQGNSAPDKSGLPSDRFSAERTGGSVSTLTIQRTQQEDSAVYLCASSRTSGSFYEQYFGPGTRLTVT.

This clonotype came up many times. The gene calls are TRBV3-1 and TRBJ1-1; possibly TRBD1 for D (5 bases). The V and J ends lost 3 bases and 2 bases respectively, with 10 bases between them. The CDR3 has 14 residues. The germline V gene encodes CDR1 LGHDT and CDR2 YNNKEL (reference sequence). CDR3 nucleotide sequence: TGTGCCAGCAGCCAGGGGGACCTTAACACTGAAGCTTTCTTT. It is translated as CASSQGDLNTEAFF.

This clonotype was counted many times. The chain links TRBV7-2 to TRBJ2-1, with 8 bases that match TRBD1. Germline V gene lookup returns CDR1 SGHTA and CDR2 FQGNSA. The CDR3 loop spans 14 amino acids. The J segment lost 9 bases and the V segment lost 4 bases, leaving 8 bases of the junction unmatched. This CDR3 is CASSSYRQGIEQFF. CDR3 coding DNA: TGTGCCAGCAGCTCCTACCGACAGGGGATTGAGCAGTTCTTC.

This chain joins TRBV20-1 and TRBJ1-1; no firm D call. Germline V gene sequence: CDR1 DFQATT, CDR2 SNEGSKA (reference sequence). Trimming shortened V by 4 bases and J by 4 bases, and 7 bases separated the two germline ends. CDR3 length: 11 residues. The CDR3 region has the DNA TGCAGTGCTAAGATGTTCACTGAAGCTTTCTTT. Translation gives CSAKMFTEAFF.

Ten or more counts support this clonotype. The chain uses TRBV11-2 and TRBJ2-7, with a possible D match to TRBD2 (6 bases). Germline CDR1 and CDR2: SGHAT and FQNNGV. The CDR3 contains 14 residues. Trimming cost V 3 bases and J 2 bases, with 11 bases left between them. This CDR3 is CASSFWRETYEQYF. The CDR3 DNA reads TGTGCCAGCAGCTTTTGGCGGGAAACCTACGAGCAGTACTTC.

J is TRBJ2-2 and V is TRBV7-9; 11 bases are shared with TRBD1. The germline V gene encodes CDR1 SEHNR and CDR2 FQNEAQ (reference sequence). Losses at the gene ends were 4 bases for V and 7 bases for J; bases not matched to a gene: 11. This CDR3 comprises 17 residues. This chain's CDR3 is CASSSGTGGKSSGELFF. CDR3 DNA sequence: TGTGCCAGCAGCTCCGGGACAGGGGGGAAGTCCAGCGGGGAGCTGTTTTTT.

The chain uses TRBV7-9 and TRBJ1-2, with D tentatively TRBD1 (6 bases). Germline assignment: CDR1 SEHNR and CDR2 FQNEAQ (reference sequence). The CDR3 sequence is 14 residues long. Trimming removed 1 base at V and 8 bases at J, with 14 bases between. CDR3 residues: CASSLETGISGYTF. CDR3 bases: TGTGCCAGCAGCTTAGAAACAGGGATATCAGGCTACACCTTC. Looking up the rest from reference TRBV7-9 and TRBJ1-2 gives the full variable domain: DTGVSQNPRHKITKRGQNVTFRCDPISEHNRLYWYRQTLGQGPEFLTYFQNEAQLEKSRLLSDRFSAERPKGSFSTLEIQRTEQGDSAMYLCASSLETGISGYTFGSGTRLTVV.

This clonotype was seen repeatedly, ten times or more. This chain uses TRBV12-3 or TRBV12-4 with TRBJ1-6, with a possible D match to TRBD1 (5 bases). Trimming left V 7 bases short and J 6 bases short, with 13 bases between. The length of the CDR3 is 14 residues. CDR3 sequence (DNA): TGTGCCAGCACCTGGGGCGTAATTAATTCACCCCTCCACTTT. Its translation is CASTWGVINSPLHF.

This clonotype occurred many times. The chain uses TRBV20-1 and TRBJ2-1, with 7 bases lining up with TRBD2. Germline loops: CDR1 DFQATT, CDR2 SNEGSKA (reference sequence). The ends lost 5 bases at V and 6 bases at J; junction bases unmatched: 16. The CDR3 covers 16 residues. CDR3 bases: TGCAGTGCTCTGGAAGCGGGACGCCCGTCGTCCAATGAGCAGTTCTTC. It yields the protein CSALEAGRPSSNEQFF.

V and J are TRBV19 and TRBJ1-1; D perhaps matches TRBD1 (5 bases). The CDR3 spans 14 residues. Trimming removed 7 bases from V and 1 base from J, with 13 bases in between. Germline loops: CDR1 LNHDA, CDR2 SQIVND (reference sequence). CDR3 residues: CASKTLGTNTEAFF. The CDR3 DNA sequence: TGTGCCAGTAAGACCCTCGGGACGAACACTGAAGCTTTCTTT.

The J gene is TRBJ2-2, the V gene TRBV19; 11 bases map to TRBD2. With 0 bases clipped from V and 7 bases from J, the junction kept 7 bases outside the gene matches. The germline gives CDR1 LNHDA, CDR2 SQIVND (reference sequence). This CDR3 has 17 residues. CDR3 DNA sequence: TGTGCCAGTAGTATAGATGATAGCGGGAGGGCCGACGGGGAGCTGTTTTTT. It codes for CASSIDDSGRADGELFF.

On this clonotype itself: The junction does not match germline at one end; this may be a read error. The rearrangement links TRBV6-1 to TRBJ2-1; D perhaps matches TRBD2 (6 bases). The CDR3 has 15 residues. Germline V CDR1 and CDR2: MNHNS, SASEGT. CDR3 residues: CASSPAVPSDNEQFF. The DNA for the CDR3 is TGTGCCAGCTCACCAGCAGTCCCTAGCGACAATGAACAGTTCTTC.

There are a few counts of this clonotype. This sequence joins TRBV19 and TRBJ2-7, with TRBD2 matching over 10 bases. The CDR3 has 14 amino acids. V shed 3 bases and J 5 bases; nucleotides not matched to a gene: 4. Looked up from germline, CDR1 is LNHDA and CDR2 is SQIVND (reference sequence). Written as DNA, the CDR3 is TGTGCCAGTAGTATTCTAGCGGGAGTCGACGAGCAGTACTTC. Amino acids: CASSILAGVDEQYF.

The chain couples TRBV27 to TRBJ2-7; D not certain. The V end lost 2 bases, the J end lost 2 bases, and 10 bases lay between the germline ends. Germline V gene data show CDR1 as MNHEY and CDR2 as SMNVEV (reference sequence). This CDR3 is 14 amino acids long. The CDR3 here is CASSLGGSTYEQYF. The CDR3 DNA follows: TGTGCCAGCAGTTTAGGCGGTAGCACCTACGAGCAGTACTTC.

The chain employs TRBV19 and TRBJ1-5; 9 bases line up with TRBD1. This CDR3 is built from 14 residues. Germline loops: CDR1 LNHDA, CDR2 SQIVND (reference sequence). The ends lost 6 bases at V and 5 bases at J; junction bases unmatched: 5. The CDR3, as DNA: TGTGCCAGTAGGGGACAGGGTGCCGATCAGCCCCAGCATTTT. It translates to CASRGQGADQPQHF.

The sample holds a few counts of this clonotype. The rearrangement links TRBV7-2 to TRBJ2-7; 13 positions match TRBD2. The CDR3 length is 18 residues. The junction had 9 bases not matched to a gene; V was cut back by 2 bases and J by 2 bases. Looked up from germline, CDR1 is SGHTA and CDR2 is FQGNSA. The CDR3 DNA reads TGTACCAGCAGCTTAAGAACTAGCGGGAGGGATTTTACCTACGAGCAGTACTTC. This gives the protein CTSSLRTSGRDFTYEQYF. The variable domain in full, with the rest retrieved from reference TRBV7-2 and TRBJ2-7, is GAGVSQSPSNKVTEKGKDVELRCDPISGHTALYWYRQSLGQGLEFLIYFQGNSAPDKSGLPSDRFSAERTGGSVSTLTIQRTQQEDSAVYLCTSSLRTSGRDFTYEQYFGPGTRLTVT.

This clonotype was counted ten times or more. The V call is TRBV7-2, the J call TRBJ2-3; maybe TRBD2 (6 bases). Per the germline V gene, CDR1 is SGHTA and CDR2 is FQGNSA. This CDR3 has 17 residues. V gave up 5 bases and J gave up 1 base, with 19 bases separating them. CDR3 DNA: TGTGCCAGCAGCCCCTCAAATGGAGCGGGTCGCACAGATACGCAGTATTTT. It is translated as CASSPSNGAGRTDTQYF. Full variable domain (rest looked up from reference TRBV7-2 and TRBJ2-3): GAGVSQSPSNKVTEKGKDVELRCDPISGHTALYWYRQSLGQGLEFLIYFQGNSAPDKSGLPSDRFSAERTGGSVSTLTIQRTQQEDSAVYLCASSPSNGAGRTDTQYFGPGTRLTVL.

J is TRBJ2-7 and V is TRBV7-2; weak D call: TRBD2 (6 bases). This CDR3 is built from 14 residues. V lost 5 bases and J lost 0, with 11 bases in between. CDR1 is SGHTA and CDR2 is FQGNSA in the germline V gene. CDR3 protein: CASSELAVSYEQYF. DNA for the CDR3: TGTGCCAGCAGCGAATTAGCGGTCTCCTACGAGCAGTACTTC.

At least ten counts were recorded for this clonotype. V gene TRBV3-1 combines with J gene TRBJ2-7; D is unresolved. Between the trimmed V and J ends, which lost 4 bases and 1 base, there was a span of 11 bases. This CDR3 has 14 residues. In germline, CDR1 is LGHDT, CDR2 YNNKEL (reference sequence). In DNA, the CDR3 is TGTGCCAGCAGCCTAAATACGGGTTCCTACGAGCAGTACTTC. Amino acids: CASSLNTGSYEQYF.

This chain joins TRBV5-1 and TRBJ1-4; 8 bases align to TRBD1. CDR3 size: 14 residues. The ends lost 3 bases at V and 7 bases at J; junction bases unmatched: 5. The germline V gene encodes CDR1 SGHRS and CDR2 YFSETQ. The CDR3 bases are TGCGCCAGCAGCTCCTGGACAGGGTCTGAAAAACTGTTTTTT. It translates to CASSSWTGSEKLFF. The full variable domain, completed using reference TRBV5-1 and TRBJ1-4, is KAGVTQTPRYLIKTRGQQVTLSCSPISGHRSVSWYQQTPGQGLQFLFEYFSETQRNKGNFPGRFSGRQFSNSRSEMNVSTLELGDSALYLCASSSWTGSEKLFFGSGTQLSVL.

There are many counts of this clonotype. CDR3 loop: CASSPFPSGRSGETQYF. As DNA, the CDR3 is TGTGCCAGCTCACCATTTCCTAGCGGGAGGAGTGGAGAGACCCAGTACTTC. The J gene is TRBJ2-5, the V gene TRBV18; 11 bases are shared with TRBD2. The germline CDR1 and CDR2 sequences are KGHSH and LQKENI. V dropped 2 bases and J dropped 4; count of bases not matched to a gene: 9. This CDR3 has 17 amino acids.

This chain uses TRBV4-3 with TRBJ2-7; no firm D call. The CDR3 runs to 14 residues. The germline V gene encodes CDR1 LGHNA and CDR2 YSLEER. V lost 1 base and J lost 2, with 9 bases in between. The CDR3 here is CASSQGARTYEQYF. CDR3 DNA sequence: TGCGCCAGCAGCCAAGGTGCCAGGACCTACGAGCAGTACTTC.

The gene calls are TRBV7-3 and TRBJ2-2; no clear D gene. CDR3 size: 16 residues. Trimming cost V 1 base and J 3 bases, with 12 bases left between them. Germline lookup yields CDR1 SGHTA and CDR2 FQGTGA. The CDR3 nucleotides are TGTGCCAGCAGCTTAAATTCCGGGCTCGACACCGGGGAGCTGTTTTTT. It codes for CASSLNSGLDTGELFF.

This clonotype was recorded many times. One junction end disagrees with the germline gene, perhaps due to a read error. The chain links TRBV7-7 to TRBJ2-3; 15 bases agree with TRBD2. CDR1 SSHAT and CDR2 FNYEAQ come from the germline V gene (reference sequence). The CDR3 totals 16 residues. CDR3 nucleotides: TGTGCTAGCAGCAGCGGGACTAGCGGGAGGACAGATACGCAGTATTTT. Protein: CASSSGTSGRTDTQYF.